The clone carrying this T cell receptor beta chain was recorded once. This entry belongs to a study of blood T cell repertoires in COVID-19. Looking at the study overall: Collection of acute and convalescent COVID-19 samples took place in the United States, Italy and Spain.

After removal of 2 bases from V and 3 bases from J, the junction contained 13 bases not matched to a gene. The germline gives CDR1 SGHDT, CDR2 YYEEEE. CDR3 length equals 18 residues. Cohort placement rested on clinical history that participants reported themselves. Sequenced by immunoSEQ multiplex PCR; TCRdb stores in-frame clones only, minus some. The top ten hold 3% to 4% of the sample, which has roughly 200,000 clones, roughly nine tenths seen once. Material: PBMCs or T cells enriched from blood (not recorded which). This chain connects TRBV5-6 to TRBJ2-3; 9 bases map to TRBD1. This TCR was sampled from a woman aged 25 to 45 with acute COVID-19. CDR3 DNA: TGTGCCAGCAGCTTCGTTTATTTGGGACAGGGACCAACAGATACGCAGTATTTT. Translation: CASSFVYLGQGPTDTQYF.